One sample yielded the 14 T cell receptor beta chains listed below, sequenced in a study of Tregs in tolerant kidney transplant recipients. The protocol was immunoSEQ multiplex PCR, while the TCRdb copy is restricted to in-frame clones and leaves out a portion. This table lists about 48,000 clones. This material consisted of CD4+ T cells from blood, taken before the transplant. These receptors were collected from a human donor who received a combined kidney and bone marrow transplant.

Comments on this clone: The CDR3 end lies 3 residues beyond the end of the read and is filled in from the germline J gene. The gene calls are TRBV5-6 and TRBJ2-2, with 8 nucleotides matching TRBD1. This CDR3 comprises 15 residues. The V gene's germline CDR1 is SGHDT and CDR2 YYEEEE. V lost 4 bases and J lost 6; bases outside the gene matches: 8. The part of the CDR3 DNA that was read is TGTGCCAGCAGCCCCGGTCAGGGGGCTGCCGGGGAG. Translation: CASSPGQGAAGE. The complete CDR3 reads CASSPGQGAAGELFF. The complete variable domain, with remaining parts taken from reference TRBV5-6 and TRBJ2-2, reads DAGVTQSPTHLIKTRGQQVTLRCSPKSGHDTVSWYQQALGQGPQFIFQYYEEEERQRGNFPDRFSGHQFPNYSSELNVNALLLGDSALYLCASSPGQGAAGELFFGEGSRLTVL.

A remark on this clone: The CDR3 end is not reached by the read, which stops 3 residues before it; the germline J gene fills it in. J is TRBJ1-1 and V is TRBV18; D is possibly TRBD1 (5 bases). The CDR3 length is 14 residues. Germline V gives CDR1 KGHSH, CDR2 LQKENI. Trimming left V 3 bases short and J 1 base short, with 9 bases between. The CDR3 reads CASSPRTTNTEAFF. The DNA read from the CDR3 is TGTGCCAGCTCACCCAGGACAACGAACACTGAA.

As to this clone: With the read ending 3 residues before the CDR3 end, the germline J gene is used to fill in that end. The rearrangement joins TRBV2 to TRBJ1-4, with no clear D. Trimming stripped 9 bases from V and 0 bases from J, with 14 bases between. Germline-derived CDR1 and CDR2 are SNHLY and FYNNEI. The CDR3 is 15 amino acids. CDR3 in amino acids: CASLPLGSTNEKLFF. The covered CDR3 bases are TGTGCCAGTCTCCCTCTCGGGTCAACTAATGAAAAA.

Worth noting for this clone: The read gets to within 3 residues of the CDR3 end, and the germline J gene fills in the rest. The V and J genes are TRBV5-8 and TRBJ2-1, with D maybe TRBD1 (5 bases). Germline assignment: CDR1 SGHTS and CDR2 YDEGEE. V dropped 2 bases and J dropped 4 bases, with 13 bases sitting between them. This CDR3 is built from 15 residues. The part of the CDR3 DNA that was read is TGTGCCAGCAGCTTAGGGAAAGGGGTTTACAATGAG. Translation gives CASSLGKGVYNE. The CDR3 in full is CASSLGKGVYNEQFF.

To note about this clone: The read stops 3 residues short of the end of the CDR3; the missing end is completed from the germline J gene. V is TRBV5-6 and J is TRBJ2-7; D not certain. The CDR3 length is 15 residues. The germline V gene has CDR1 SGHDT and CDR2 YYEEEE. The V end lost 1 base, the J end lost 0 bases, and 11 bases lay between the germline ends. The CDR3 sequence is CASSLSPASSYEQYF. Incomplete CDR3 DNA: TGTGCCAGCAGCTTGTCCCCAGCGTCCTCCTACGAG. Together with reference TRBV5-6 and TRBJ2-7, the CDR3 gives the full variable domain: DAGVTQSPTHLIKTRGQQVTLRCSPKSGHDTVSWYQQALGQGPQFIFQYYEEEERQRGNFPDRFSGHQFPNYSSELNVNALLLGDSALYLCASSLSPASSYEQYFGPGTRLTVT.

Points on this clone: The read gets to within 3 residues of the CDR3 end, and the germline J gene fills in the rest. The chain recombines TRBV2 with TRBJ1-6, with TRBD1 as a possible D gene (6 bases). CDR1 SNHLY and CDR2 FYNNEI come from the germline V gene. Trimming shortened V by 4 bases and J by 5 bases, and 9 bases separated the two germline ends. CDR3 length: 14 residues. Partial CDR3 DNA: TGTGCCAGCAGTGCGGACAGTAATAATTCACCC. Protein: CASSADSNNSP. The whole CDR3 reads CASSADSNNSPLHF.

Points on this clone: The read comes to an end 3 residues before the CDR3 does, leaving the germline J gene to fill in the end. V is TRBV30 and J is TRBJ2-5; no reliable D call. The CDR3 totals 12 residues. CDR1 and CDR2 from the germline V gene are GTSNPN and SVGIG (reference sequence). V shed 1 base and J shed 6 bases, with 9 bases lying between them. This CDR3 is CAWSASQQTQYF. The DNA read from the CDR3 is TGTGCCTGGAGTGCTTCACAGCAGACC.

A word on this clone: Sequencing ends 3 residues short of the CDR3 end; the germline J gene provides the rest. The rearrangement links TRBV5-1 to TRBJ2-7; D remains ambiguous. The V gene's germline CDR1 is SGHRS and CDR2 YFSETQ. The V end was cut by 0 bases, the J end by 3 bases, with 7 bases between. The CDR3 spans 13 residues. The CDR3 bases that were read are TGCGCCAGCAGCTTGGAGGGCAACTACGAG. This encodes CASSLEGNYE. The complete CDR3 reads CASSLEGNYEQYF.

Points on this clone: The CDR3 extends 3 residues past the end of the read, so its final part is completed from the germline J gene. The chain recombines TRBV4-2 with TRBJ2-7; TRBD2 aligns across 16 bases. With V trimmed by 4 bases and J by 4 bases, 10 bases remained unmatched. In germline, CDR1 is LGHNA, CDR2 YNFKEQ. The CDR3 length is 18 residues. CDR3 bases read: TGTGCCAGCAGCCCGGCCGGGACTAGCGGGAGGGTATCGTACGAG. This gives the protein CASSPAGTSGRVSYE. The entire CDR3 sequence reads CASSPAGTSGRVSYEQYF.

On this clone itself: The sequence runs out 3 residues before the end of the CDR3; the remainder is reconstructed from the germline J gene. This sequence joins TRBV18 and TRBJ2-1; 11 nucleotides line up with TRBD1. Germline trimming cut 1 base from V and 5 bases from J; bases unmatched to any gene: 1. Germline V gives CDR1 KGHSH, CDR2 LQKENI. CDR3 length: 15 amino acids. The CDR3 spells CASSPRDRGDNEQFF. The CDR3 DNA, read in part, is TGTGCCAGCTCACCACGGGACAGGGGGGACAATGAG.

For this clone: The sequence runs out 3 residues before the end of the CDR3; the remainder is reconstructed from the germline J gene. The chain recombines TRBV7-8 with TRBJ2-7; TRBD2 matches 14 bases. Germline CDR1 is SGHVS and CDR2 is FQNEAQ. The CDR3 covers 16 residues. V lost 1 base and J lost 4; bases outside the gene matches: 3. This CDR3 is CASSLGGTSGSYEQYF. The DNA read from the CDR3 is TGTGCCAGCAGCTTAGGAGGGACTAGCGGGAGTTACGAG.

Note on this clone: Coverage ceases 3 residues before the CDR3 finishes, and the germline J gene fills in the end. The chain couples TRBV7-3 to TRBJ1-1; D possibly corresponds to TRBD1 (5 bases). Trimming took 5 bases from V and 4 from J, leaving 17 bases between them. The germline V gene has CDR1 SGHTA and CDR2 FQGTGA. There are 15 residues in the CDR3. This CDR3 is CASSIGLDGGTEAFF. CDR3 DNA, as far as it was read: TGTGCCAGCAGCATAGGCCTGGACGGGGGCACTGAA.

With respect to this clone: The CDR3 end lies 3 residues beyond the end of the read and is filled in from the germline J gene. This chain uses TRBV7-3 with TRBJ2-2; 14 bases match TRBD2. From germline, CDR1 is SGHTA and CDR2 FQGTGA. Trimming at V came to 8 bases and at J to 7 bases, leaving 9 bases not matched to a gene. This CDR3 contains 16 residues. The CDR3 region is CASSPGLAGVHGELFF. The part of the CDR3 DNA that was read is TGTGCCAGCTCTCCGGGACTAGCGGGAGTTCACGGGGAG.

For this clone: The read finishes 3 residues shy of the CDR3 end, and the germline J gene is used to complete it. This chain uses TRBV6-2 or TRBV6-3 with TRBJ1-5; 7 nucleotides match TRBD1. This CDR3 spans 13 amino acids. The ends lost 10 bases at V and 3 bases at J; junction bases unmatched: 6. Looked up from germline, CDR1 is MNHEY and CDR2 is SVGEGT. CDR3 amino acids: CATAGQNNQPQHF. The part of the CDR3 DNA that was read is TGTGCCACCGCGGGACAGAACAATCAGCCC.